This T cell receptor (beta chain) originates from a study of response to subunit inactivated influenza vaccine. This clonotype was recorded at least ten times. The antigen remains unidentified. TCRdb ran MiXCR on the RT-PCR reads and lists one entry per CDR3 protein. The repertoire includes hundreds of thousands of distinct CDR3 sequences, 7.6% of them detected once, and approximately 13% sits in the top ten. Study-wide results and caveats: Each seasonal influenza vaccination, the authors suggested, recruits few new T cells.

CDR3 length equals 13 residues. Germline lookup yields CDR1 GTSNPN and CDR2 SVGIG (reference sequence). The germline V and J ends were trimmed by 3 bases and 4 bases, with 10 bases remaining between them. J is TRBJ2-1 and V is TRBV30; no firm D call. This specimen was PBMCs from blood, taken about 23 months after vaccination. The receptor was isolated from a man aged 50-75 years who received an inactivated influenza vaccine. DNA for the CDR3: TGTGCCTGGAGACGTAAGGGATACAATGAGCAGTTCTTC. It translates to CAWRRKGYNEQFF.